By frequency in the sample, the clone carrying this T cell receptor (beta chain) is medium-sized. What it binds is not known. The protocol was immunoSEQ multiplex PCR, while the TCRdb copy is restricted to in-frame clones and leaves out a portion. The data hold more than 2,500 clones, with approximately 22% observed a single time. CDR1 is SGHNT and CDR2 is YENEEA in the germline V gene. The ends were cut back, 5 bases at V and 6 bases at J, with 14 bases in the middle. This CDR3 spans 14 amino acids. This record belongs to a study of T cells in localized non-small cell lung cancer. Study-wide points: Highest T cell clonality was seen in uninvolved adjacent lung, surpassing that measured in tumor. Among blood samples, higher T cell density accompanied longer overall survival. Sequencing was limited to one tumor region, leaving the possibility of heterogeneity open.

The receptor's source is a man between 40 and 69 years old with stage II lung adenocarcinoma. The J gene is TRBJ1-5, the V gene TRBV11-3; D is possibly TRBD1 (6 bases). Sequences were derived from lung tumor tissue, sampled before any cancer treatment. CDR3 residues: CASSPNREGQPQHF. CDR3 coding DNA: TGTGCCAGCAGCCCCAACAGGGAGGGTCAGCCCCAGCATTTT.